This T cell receptor (beta chain) emerged from a study of a mutant IDH1 vaccine in newly diagnosed glioma. Study background: Initiation of the vaccine course occurred 4-6 weeks after radiotherapy alone, or alongside temozolomide cycles.

Here immunoSEQ multiplex PCR was the method, and the copy in TCRdb shows in-frame clones only, minus some. Among around 30,000 clones listed, approximately 89% were seen once. As for time point: week 47, end of study. In every dose of vaccine, 300 ug of mutant IDH1 20-mer peptide was given alongside topical imiquimod. Trimming took off 4 bases at V and 1 base at J, with 16 bases between the two ends. The CDR3 has 16 amino acids. Looked up from germline, CDR1 is MNHEY and CDR2 is SMNVEV (reference sequence). As concerns this clone: Its specificity is not known.

Study-level results: Among all patients, vaccine-induced immune responses occurred in roughly 93%.

Here the sequenced sample was PBMCs, taken from a glioma patient whose treatment included an IDH1 peptide vaccine. The chain uses TRBV27 and TRBJ2-5; D tentatively fits TRBD1 or TRBD2 (6 bases each). The sequence was collected from a man aged 35-49 years with glioma. CDR3 sequence reads: CASSSSGAGLQETQYF. The CDR3 nucleotides are TGTGCCAGCAGTTCCTCGGGGGCGGGGCTCCAAGAGACCCAGTACTTC.